This is a list of T cell receptor beta chains from one sample in a study of cytomegalovirus exposure and HLA in healthy donors. Profiling relied on immunoSEQ multiplex PCR, and the TCRdb table lists in-frame clones only, not all of them. Of 190,000 or so clones listed, around three quarters are singletons. Sample: PBMCs. The receptor source for this set is a boy younger than 18 in good health and CMV-seronegative. The CDR3 runs from the conserved cysteine through the conserved F or W. A D gene is named only where the DNA matches it firmly. Where a row states a size, it is once, few, many or the class of an expanded clone; other rows omit it.

TGCGCCAGCAGCTTGGCCTCTATGAACACTGAAGCTTTCTTT	CASSLASMNTEAFF	TRBJ1-1	.	.	TRBV5-1
TGTGCCAGCAGCTTTAACGATTACGAGCAGTACTTC	CASSFNDYEQYF	TRBJ2-7	.	.	TRBV5-5
TGTGCCAGCTCGCGGGACCAAAACACTGAAGCTTTCTTT	CASSRDQNTEAFF	TRBJ1-1	.	once	TRBV18
TGCGCCAGCAGCCCCATGACCGGGACAGGGGTGAATGAGCAGTTCTTC	CASSPMTGTGVNEQFF	TRBJ2-1	TRBD1	.	TRBV5-1
TGCAGCGTTGAAGATACGAGGGAGTCTTCCTACGAGCAGTACTTC	CSVEDTRESSYEQYF	TRBJ2-7	.	.	TRBV29-1
TGTGCCAGCAGCCTCCCGGGAACCCGGGTCGAGCAGTTCTTC	CASSLPGTRVEQFF	TRBJ2-1	.	.	TRBV5-4
TGTGCCAGCTCACCTGGGACAGGGTCCCACACTGAAGCTTTCTTT	CASSPGTGSHTEAFF	TRBJ1-1	TRBD1	few	TRBV18
TGCGCCAGCAGCTATCCGGGACAGATCACAGATACGCAGTATTTT	CASSYPGQITDTQYF	TRBJ2-3	TRBD1	.	TRBV5-1
TGTGCCAGCAGCTTGGGGGGCACACACACTGAAGCTTTCTTT	CASSLGGTHTEAFF	TRBJ1-1	.	.	TRBV5-8
TGTGCCAGCAGTAATCTAGCGGGGGGGTTTGATACGCAGTATTTT	CASSNLAGGFDTQYF	TRBJ2-3	TRBD2	.	TRBV6-1
TGTGCTAGCAGCTTAAGCGCCCAGGGTCCCCTAGATACGCAGTATTTT	CASSLSAQGPLDTQYF	TRBJ2-3	.	.	TRBV7-7
TGTGCCTGGAGTCGGGGAGGAGGTCAGCCCCAGCATTTT	CAWSRGGGQPQHF	TRBJ1-5	.	few	TRBV30
TGTGCCAGCTCATCTTATAGCAATCCGCCCCAGCATTTT	CASSSYSNPPQHF	TRBJ1-5	.	.	TRBV7-2
TGTGCCAGTAGGACAGGGCGGGTTAACACTGAAGCTTTCTTT	CASRTGRVNTEAFF	TRBJ1-1	TRBD1	once	TRBV19
TGCGCCAGCGCCGGGGGACCCCCCGGGGTTTATCCCTACGAGCAGTACTTC	CASAGGPPGVYPYEQYF	TRBJ2-7	.	.	TRBV5-1
TGTGCCAGCAGCACGAACCTAGGGGGAAGCTCCTACAATGAGCAGTTCTTC	CASSTNLGGSSYNEQFF	TRBJ2-1	.	.	TRBV7-9